Presented here are 32 T cell receptor beta chains from one specimen sequenced in a study of cytomegalovirus exposure and HLA in healthy donors. The PCR contained 60 Vbeta and 13 Jbeta primers. Using immunoSEQ multiplex PCR, the repertoire was profiled, and TCRdb retains in-frame clones only, with some absent. The data hold some 120,000 clones, with about 15% observed a single time. The sample consisted of PBMCs. The receptors stem from a female donor in good health and CMV-seropositive.

This chain connects TRBV11-1 to TRBJ1-5, with D possibly being TRBD1 (6 bases). Germline lookup yields CDR1 SGHAT and CDR2 FQDESV (reference sequence). The CDR3 spans 16 residues. V was shortened by 6 bases and J by 9 bases, with 24 bases between the two germline ends. CDR3 residues: CASRWRRDRLGWPQHF. CDR3 nucleotides: TGTGCCAGCAGGTGGAGGCGCGACAGGCTGGGGTGGCCCCAGCATTTT.

This clone came up a few times. The chain couples TRBV28 to TRBJ2-2; 11 nucleotides match TRBD1. The CDR3 has 18 amino acids. Per the germline V gene, CDR1 is MDHEN and CDR2 is SYDVKM. J was trimmed by 6 bases and V by 2 bases; bases with no gene match: 11. CDR3 residues: CASSLIGARTGGPGELFF. The CDR3 region has the DNA TGTGCCAGCAGTTTAATAGGGGCAAGGACAGGGGGCCCCGGGGAGCTGTTTTTT.

This clone has a handful of counts. This chain links TRBV7-9 with TRBJ1-2, with D maybe TRBD1 (5 bases). V was clipped by 5 bases and J by 7 bases, with 14 bases between them. The CDR3 length is 13 residues. CDR1 is SEHNR, CDR2 FQNEAQ, per germline (reference sequence). The CDR3 bases are TGTGCCAGCAGCCAGGCAGGTGGGGCTGGCTACACCTTC. As protein: CASSQAGGAGYTF.

This clone was picked up a small number of times. The gene calls are TRBV2 and TRBJ2-7; TRBD2 might be the D (5 bases). This CDR3 is built from 13 residues. Trimming stripped 5 bases from V and 3 bases from J, with 11 bases between. The germline V gene has CDR1 SNHLY and CDR2 FYNNEI. The CDR3 DNA reads as TGTGCCAGCAGTCGTACCGGGAACTACGAGCAGTACTTC. It codes for CASSRTGNYEQYF.

V is TRBV5-1 and J is TRBJ2-1; 10 nucleotides line up with TRBD2. From germline, CDR1 is SGHRS and CDR2 YFSETQ. The CDR3 has 14 residues. The V and J ends lost 1 base and 9 bases, in that order; junction bases with no gene match: 4. Here the CDR3 reads CASSLSGTSVEQFF. CDR3 DNA: TGCGCCAGCAGCTTGTCCGGGACTAGCGTTGAGCAGTTCTTC. Together with reference TRBV5-1 and TRBJ2-1, the CDR3 gives the full variable domain: KAGVTQTPRYLIKTRGQQVTLSCSPISGHRSVSWYQQTPGQGLQFLFEYFSETQRNKGNFPGRFSGRQFSNSRSEMNVSTLELGDSALYLCASSLSGTSVEQFFGPGTRLTVL.

V is TRBV6-5 and J is TRBJ1-2, with 8 positions matching TRBD1. CDR3 length equals 15 residues. Germline values: CDR1 MNHEY, CDR2 SVGAGI. J gave up 2 bases and V 10 bases, and 12 bases lay outside the gene matches. CDR3 in DNA: TGTGCCACATACGACAGGGGAGCATCGAACTATGGCTACACCTTC. It yields the protein CATYDRGASNYGYTF.

The V gene is TRBV7-8, the J gene TRBJ2-2, with 7 bases matching TRBD2. V dropped 5 bases and J dropped 6; count of bases not matched to a gene: 12. This CDR3 region has 16 residues. In germline, CDR1 is SGHVS, CDR2 FQNEAQ. CDR3: CASSPRVTSRSGELFF. Written as DNA, the CDR3 is TGTGCCAGCAGCCCAAGGGTGACTAGCAGGTCCGGGGAGCTGTTTTTT.

The rearrangement uses TRBV30 and TRBJ1-2, with D possibly matching TRBD1 (5 bases). Germline-derived CDR1 and CDR2 are GTSNPN and SVGIG (reference sequence). The CDR3 contains 12 residues. V was clipped by 0 bases and J by 8 bases, with 10 bases between them. CDR3 coding DNA: TGTGCCTGGAGTGTACAGGTTGCGGGCTACACCTTC. Translation: CAWSVQVAGYTF.

The chain couples TRBV5-6 to TRBJ2-7, with TRBD1 as a possible D gene (5 bases). Looked up from germline, CDR1 is SGHDT and CDR2 is YYEEEE. The V end was cut by 3 bases, the J end by 5 bases, with 15 bases between. The CDR3 is made up of 14 amino acids. The CDR3 DNA is TGTGCCAGCAGCTCCTCAGGGAATTTGGACGAGCAGTACTTC. It specifies CASSSSGNLDEQYF.

The CDR3 reads CASSPRPGAFLSYNEQFF. The CDR3 coding sequence is TGTGCCAGCAGCCCCCGTCCTGGGGCCTTCTTATCCTACAATGAGCAGTTCTTC. The chain employs TRBV9 and TRBJ2-1; D is perhaps TRBD1 (5 bases). The V and J ends lost 4 bases and 1 base respectively, with 21 bases between them. The germline V gene has CDR1 SGDLS and CDR2 YYNGEE. This CDR3 is built from 18 residues.

This clone has a handful of counts. The chain is built from TRBV7-9 and TRBJ1-2; D ambiguous. CDR1 and CDR2 (germline): SEHNR, FQNEAQ (reference sequence). Trimming left V 1 base short and J 3 bases short, with 9 bases between. The CDR3 spans 14 residues. In nucleotides, the CDR3 is TGTGCCAGCAGCTTAGGGGGAGCTGACTATGGCTACACCTTC. Translation: CASSLGGADYGYTF.

V usage is TRBV28 and J usage is TRBJ1-2; tentatively, D is TRBD1 (5 bases). This CDR3 is built from 14 residues. Deletions cut 3 bases from V and 2 bases from J, with 10 bases between. The germline gives CDR1 MDHEN, CDR2 SYDVKM. DNA for the CDR3: TGTGCCAGCAGTTTGGGACTGGCGAACTATGGCTACACCTTC. It specifies CASSLGLANYGYTF.

The genes are TRBV27 and TRBJ1-5; 7 nucleotides match TRBD1. Trimming cost V 5 bases and J 5 bases; bases outside gene matches: 12. Per the germline V gene, CDR1 is MNHEY and CDR2 is SMNVEV (reference sequence). The CDR3 is 16 amino acids. The CDR3 nucleotides are TGTGCCAGCAGTCCGAACAGGGGACGGTATCATCAGCCCCAGCATTTT. It translates to CASSPNRGRYHQPQHF.

The rearrangement uses TRBV5-1 and TRBJ2-7, with a possible D match to TRBD1 (6 bases). The CDR3 contains 14 residues. Trimming cost V 3 bases and J 2 bases, with 12 bases left between them. Germline V gene sequence: CDR1 SGHRS, CDR2 YFSETQ. CDR3 sequence (DNA): TGCGCCAGCAGCTATGGGACAAATACCTACGAGCAGTACTTC. It translates to CASSYGTNTYEQYF.

The J gene is TRBJ2-7, the V gene TRBV7-8, with D maybe TRBD1 (6 bases). Trimming removed 4 bases from V and 0 bases from J, with 16 bases in between. The CDR3 contains 16 residues. Germline lookup yields CDR1 SGHVS and CDR2 FQNEAQ. The CDR3 nucleotides are TGTGCCAGCAGCTCAAAAATACAGGGTTTCTCCTACGAGCAGTACTTC. Translation: CASSSKIQGFSYEQYF.

This clone was seen a handful of times. The DNA of the CDR3 is TGTGCCAGCAGTGAATTGAAGACGGCGGGGACCGGGGAGCTGTTTTTT. This translates into CASSELKTAGTGELFF. This chain joins TRBV25-1 and TRBJ2-2, with D perhaps matching TRBD2 (6 bases). The V end lost 1 base, the J end lost 5 bases, and 14 bases lay between the germline ends. The CDR3 is made up of 16 amino acids. The germline V gene has CDR1 MGHDK and CDR2 SYGVNS.

This clone appeared a few times. The chain uses TRBV5-4 and TRBJ1-1, with a tentative D call TRBD1 (6 bases). Germline V gene lookup returns CDR1 SGHNT and CDR2 YYREEE (reference sequence). Trimming took 0 bases from V and 2 from J, leaving 17 bases between them. The CDR3 contains 17 residues. This chain's CDR3 is CASSLGMSPGVNTEAFF. The CDR3, as DNA: TGTGCCAGCAGCTTGGGTATGTCGCCAGGGGTAAACACTGAAGCTTTCTTT.

A few counts support this clone. V gene TRBV7-8 combines with J gene TRBJ2-7; TRBD1 matches at 7 bases. The CDR3 sequence is 13 residues long. J lost 2 bases, V lost 8 bases, and 6 bases had no gene match. The germline V gene encodes CDR1 SGHVS and CDR2 FQNEAQ. CDR3 bases: TGTGCCAGCTCGGACAGGACCACCTACGAGCAGTACTTC. Amino acids: CASSDRTTYEQYF.

This clone was detected only a few times. This chain links TRBV29-1 with TRBJ1-1; D not resolved. Germline V gene lookup returns CDR1 SQVTM and CDR2 ANQGSEA. Trimming stripped 7 bases from V and 1 base from J, with 10 bases between. The CDR3 contains 12 residues. This CDR3 is CSGGKENTEAFF. CDR3 nucleotides: TGCAGCGGAGGGAAGGAGAACACTGAAGCTTTCTTT.

The chain uses TRBV7-6 and TRBJ2-3, with 12 nucleotides matching TRBD1. CDR1 is SGHVS, CDR2 FNYEAQ, per germline. This CDR3 is built from 17 residues. The V gene end was trimmed by 1 base and the J gene end by 4 bases; junction bases not matched to a gene: 6. The CDR3 sequence is CASSLVAGTGGADTQYF. The CDR3 DNA is TGTGCCAGCAGCTTAGTGGCCGGGACAGGGGGCGCAGATACGCAGTATTTT.

Only a few counts were recorded for this clone. The chain recombines TRBV2 with TRBJ1-5, with 7 bases fitting TRBD1. The CDR3 loop spans 13 amino acids. Germline-derived CDR1 and CDR2 are SNHLY and FYNNEI. V shed 6 bases and J 5 bases; nucleotides not matched to a gene: 4. The CDR3 DNA sequence: TGTGCCAGCAGCACAGGGACAGATCAGCCCCAGCATTTT. Encoded protein: CASSTGTDQPQHF.

This clone has just a few counts. A read error may account for a junction end that differs from germline. The J gene is TRBJ2-2, the V gene TRBV7-7, with TRBD2 identical over 9 bases. CDR3 length: 14 amino acids. Germline V gene sequence: CDR1 SSHAT, CDR2 FNYEAQ (reference sequence). CDR3 amino acids: CASSRLAGTGELFF. In DNA, the CDR3 is TGTGCTAGCAGCCGTCTAGCGGGGACCGGGGAGCTGTTTTTT. The complete variable domain, with remaining parts taken from reference TRBV7-7 and TRBJ2-2, reads GAGVSQSPRYKVTKRGQDVTLRCDPISSHATLYWYQQALGQGPEFLTYFNYEAQPDKSGLPSDRFSAERPEGSISTLTIQRTEQRDSAMYRCASSRLAGTGELFFGEGSRLTVL.

This chain uses TRBV29-1 with TRBJ2-7; 7 bases are shared with TRBD2. Unmatched junction bases numbered 1, after V lost 7 bases and J lost 1 base. This CDR3 comprises 11 residues. CDR1 is SQVTM, CDR2 ANQGSEA, per germline. CDR3 DNA sequence: TGCAGCGGGGGAGGGTCCTACGAGCAGTACTTC. Translation: CSGGGSYEQYF.

The gene calls are TRBV5-1 and TRBJ2-7; TRBD2 matches at 8 bases. The CDR3 loop spans 15 amino acids. Germline CDR1 is SGHRS and CDR2 is YFSETQ. V shed 0 bases and J 7 bases; nucleotides not matched to a gene: 9. Here the CDR3 DNA reads TGCGCCAGCAGCTTGGCCTCGGGAGGGCCGGGAGAGCAGTACTTC. The encoded protein is CASSLASGGPGEQYF.

This chain links TRBV21-1 with TRBJ2-3; the D call of TRBD1 is as the table states it, not checked on the DNA. TRBV21-1 is a pseudogene. The CDR3 is 18 amino acids. The CDR3 protein is CARTRQGRGLAGPDTQYF. The CDR3 region has the DNA TGTGCCAGAACTAGACAGGGAAGAGGTCTAGCCGGCCCAGATACGCAGTATTTT.

The chain joins TRBV7-2 to TRBJ2-7; D possibly corresponds to TRBD2 (7 bases). Germline V gene lookup returns CDR1 SGHTA and CDR2 FQGNSA. Trimming stripped 3 bases from V and 0 bases from J, with 12 bases between. The CDR3 runs to 15 residues. DNA for the CDR3: TGTGCCAGCAGCTTGGGGGCGGGGGACTCCTACGAGCAGTACTTC. Amino acids: CASSLGAGDSYEQYF. Variable domain in full (rest from reference TRBV7-2 and TRBJ2-7): GAGVSQSPSNKVTEKGKDVELRCDPISGHTALYWYRQSLGQGLEFLIYFQGNSAPDKSGLPSDRFSAERTGGSVSTLTIQRTQQEDSAVYLCASSLGAGDSYEQYFGPGTRLTVT.

This clone was detected only a few times. The chain links TRBV19 to TRBJ1-5, with D maybe TRBD1 (6 bases). Trimming took 3 bases from V and 0 from J, leaving 18 bases between them. The CDR3 totals 18 residues. Germline assignment: CDR1 LNHDA and CDR2 SQIVND (reference sequence). The CDR3 loop is CASSIGGAGPNSNQPQHF. CDR3 coding DNA: TGTGCCAGTAGTATCGGGGGGGCAGGACCGAATAGCAATCAGCCCCAGCATTTT.

There are a few counts of this clone. The chain recombines TRBV28 with TRBJ2-7; 9 bases align to TRBD2. The J segment lost 2 bases and the V segment lost 8 bases, leaving 7 bases of the junction unmatched. Germline values: CDR1 MDHEN, CDR2 SYDVKM. The CDR3 sequence is 14 residues long. CDR3: CASELSGSPYEQYF. In nucleotides, the CDR3 is TGTGCCAGCGAACTTAGCGGGAGCCCCTACGAGCAGTACTTC.

Ten or more counts support this clone. The chain combines TRBV5-6 with TRBJ1-1, with 7 nucleotides matching TRBD1. V lost 2 bases, J lost 0 bases, and 7 bases stayed unmatched. CDR1 and CDR2 from the germline V gene are SGHDT and YYEEEE. This CDR3 spans 16 amino acids. In DNA form, the CDR3 reads TGTGCCAGCAGCTTCAGTCAGGGGGTCATGAACACTGAAGCTTTCTTT. Amino acids: CASSFSQGVMNTEAFF. Drawing the rest from reference TRBV5-6 and TRBJ1-1, the complete variable domain is DAGVTQSPTHLIKTRGQQVTLRCSPKSGHDTVSWYQQALGQGPQFIFQYYEEEERQRGNFPDRFSGHQFPNYSSELNVNALLLGDSALYLCASSFSQGVMNTEAFFGQGTRLTVV.

The chain couples TRBV7-9 to TRBJ2-7; D uncertain. The CDR3 is made up of 12 amino acids. Germline lookup yields CDR1 SEHNR and CDR2 FQNEAQ (reference sequence). Trimming stripped 5 bases from V and 5 bases from J, with 10 bases between. CDR3 amino acids: CASSPSFHEQYF. The CDR3 DNA sequence: TGTGCCAGCAGCCCGAGCTTCCACGAGCAGTACTTC.

Here the CDR3 reads CASSPRDCEAFF. CDR3 nucleotides: TGTGCCAGCAGCCCCCGGGACTGTGAAGCTTTCTTT. The V call is TRBV28, the J call TRBJ1-1; the D gene is possibly TRBD1 (5 bases). The germline V and J ends were trimmed by 6 bases and 7 bases, with 12 bases remaining between them. CDR3 size: 12 residues. Germline-derived CDR1 and CDR2 are MDHEN and SYDVKM.

The chain uses TRBV5-6 and TRBJ1-1; D may be TRBD1 (5 bases). The V gene lost 7 bases and the J gene lost 7 bases, with 17 bases spanning the gap. The germline V gene has CDR1 SGHDT and CDR2 YYEEEE. This CDR3 has 13 amino acids. The CDR3 DNA follows: TGTGCCAGCTGGACGATGGGGGGAAGTGAAGCTTTCTTT. Encoded protein: CASWTMGGSEAFF.